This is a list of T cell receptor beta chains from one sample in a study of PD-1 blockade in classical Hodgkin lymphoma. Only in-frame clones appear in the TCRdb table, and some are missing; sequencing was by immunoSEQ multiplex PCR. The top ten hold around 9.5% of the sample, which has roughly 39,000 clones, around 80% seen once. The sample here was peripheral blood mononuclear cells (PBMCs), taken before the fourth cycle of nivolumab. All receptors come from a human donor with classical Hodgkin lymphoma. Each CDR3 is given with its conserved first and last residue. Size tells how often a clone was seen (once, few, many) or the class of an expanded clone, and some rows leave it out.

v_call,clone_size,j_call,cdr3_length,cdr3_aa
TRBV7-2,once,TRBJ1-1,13,CASSLALKSEAFF
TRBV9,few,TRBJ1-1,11,CASSVGNEAFF
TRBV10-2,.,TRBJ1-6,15,CASSESRTENSPLHF
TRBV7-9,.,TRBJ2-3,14,CASSFSGGTDTQYF
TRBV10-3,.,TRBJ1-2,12,CAISRTEGGYTF
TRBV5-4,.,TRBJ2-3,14,CASSLGGLLDTQYF
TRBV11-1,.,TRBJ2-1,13,CASSLRAHNEQFF
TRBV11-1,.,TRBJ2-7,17,CASTDRLFGGILYEQYF
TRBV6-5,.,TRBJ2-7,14,CASSYSPGSYEQYF
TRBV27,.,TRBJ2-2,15,CASSVQGANTGELFF
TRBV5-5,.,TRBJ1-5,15,CASSLGHFSNQPQHF
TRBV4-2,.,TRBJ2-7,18,CASSQDPLVRERAYEQYF
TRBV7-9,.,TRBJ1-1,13,CASLGHLNTEAFF
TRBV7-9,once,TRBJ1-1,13,CASSSQGTTEAFF
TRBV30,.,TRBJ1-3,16,CAWSGRDRSSGNTIYF
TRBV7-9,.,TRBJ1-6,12,CASSVVNSPLHF
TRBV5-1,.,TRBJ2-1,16,CASSLLSGGPYNEQFF
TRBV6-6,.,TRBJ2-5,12,CASSYAQETQYF
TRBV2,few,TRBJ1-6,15,CASSATMGVESPLHF
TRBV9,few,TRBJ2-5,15,CASSVGPSYQETQYF
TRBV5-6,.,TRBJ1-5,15,CASRVMGYSNQPQHF
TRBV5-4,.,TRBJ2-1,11,CASSKYNEQFF
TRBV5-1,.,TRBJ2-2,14,CASSLGTTDGELFF
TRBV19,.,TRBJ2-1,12,CASGTVVNEQFF
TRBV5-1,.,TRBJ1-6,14,CASSGGGPNSPLHF
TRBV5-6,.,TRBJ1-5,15,CASSYTTGSNQPQHF
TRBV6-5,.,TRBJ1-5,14,CASSYGQNNQPQHF
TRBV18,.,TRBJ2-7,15,CASSPRDRTPYEQYF
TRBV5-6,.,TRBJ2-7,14,CASSLVGVDYEQYF
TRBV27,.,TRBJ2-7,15,CASSFVGAPIYEQYF
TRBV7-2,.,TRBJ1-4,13,CASSAGTDEKLFF
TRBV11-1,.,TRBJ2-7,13,CASSLNQGREQYF
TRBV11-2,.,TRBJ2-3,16,CASSLGGGGPLDTQYF
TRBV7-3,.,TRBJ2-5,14,CASSLGGAGETQYF
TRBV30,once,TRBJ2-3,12,CAWSVQADTQYF
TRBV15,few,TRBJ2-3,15,CATSRPTRRTDTQYF
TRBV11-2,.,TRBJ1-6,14,CASSQRGFNSPLHF
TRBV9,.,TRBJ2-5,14,CASSVEPGWETQYF
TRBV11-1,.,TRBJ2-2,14,CASTEDRGIGELFF
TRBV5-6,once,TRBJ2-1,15,CASSLEQPSYNEQFF
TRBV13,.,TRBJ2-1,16,CASSLGQGGFINEQFF
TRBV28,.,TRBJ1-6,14,CASSWENYNSPLHF
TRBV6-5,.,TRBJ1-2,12,CASSYSGEGYTF
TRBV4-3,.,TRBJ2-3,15,CASSSGGEGVDTQYF
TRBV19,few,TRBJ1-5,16,CASRTRRGEGNQPQHF
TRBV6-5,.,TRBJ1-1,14,CASSLGQVNTEAFF
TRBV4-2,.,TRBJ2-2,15,CASSQVASNTGELFF
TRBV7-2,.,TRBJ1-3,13,CASSSDRGNTIYF
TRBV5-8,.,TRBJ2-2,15,CASSLGTGGTGELFF
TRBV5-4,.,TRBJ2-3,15,CASSDERGGRDTQYF
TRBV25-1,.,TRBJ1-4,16,CASSEYIGRGNEKLFF
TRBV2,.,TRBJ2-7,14,CASEPGLNSYEQYF
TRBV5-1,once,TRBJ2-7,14,CASSFLDVTYEQYF
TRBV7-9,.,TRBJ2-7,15,CASSIRKGANYEQYF
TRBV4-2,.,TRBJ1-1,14,CASSQARQGIEAFF